This record covers a single TCR beta chain. Its antigen remains undetermined. Base qualities are missing; no much larger clone stands one base away. From a lookup of the germline V gene, CDR1 and CDR2 are SGHDT and YYEEEE. The CDR3 holds 16 amino acids from the cysteine to the phenylalanine. Only the CDR3 region is kept as DNA, spanning 48 bases read in frame from base 1. The V end gives up 0 bases and the J end 6 bases, leaving 9 bases in the junction not matched to a gene. The donors were included in the validation cohort of 130 or so subjects, a group kept apart from the roughly 700-subject first cohort. The data originate from a study of cytomegalovirus exposure and HLA in healthy donors (dated by TCRdb to 2016 to 2017). A note on the overall study: The 666 repertoires of the first cohort and the roughly 110 validation repertoires were produced on the same platform, according to a later analysis. Along with the roughly 670-subject first cohort, a separate validation cohort of over 90 different subjects was used. To predict cytomegalovirus infection status, the study brought together high-throughput TCR immunosequencing, statistical association of individual TCRs with disease status, and machine learning. The study was designed to test whether signatures of past pathogen exposure could be identified by cataloging public T cell receptors. The study at large found these results: A few of the identified cytomegalovirus-associated TCR beta chains were confirmed in vitro to be specific for cytomegalovirus antigens. It was suggested by the authors that the approach could potentially be generalized to other disease states and immunological phenotypes. Most TCR sequences were seen in very few donors, while some public TCRs were found in many individuals. The classifier was reported to diagnose cytomegalovirus status with high specificity and sensitivity in both the original and validation cohorts. The study gave a list of 150 to 200 TCR beta chains associated with cytomegalovirus. In a later analysis, TCRs clustered in the first cohort were found to also tend to co-occur in the approximately 120 validation repertoires, with approximately 94% of cluster scores above 0. The validation cohort had no HLA typing available for a later analysis, so co-occurrence within that cohort was assessed over all 120 repertoires.

Receptors were amplified or captured by the immunoSEQ multiplex PCR assay. Regarding the original processing steps: A statistical classification framework was built to diagnose cytomegalovirus status from the catalog of TCR beta chain sequences. The table was pulled from immuneACCESS by TCRdb, which kept in-frame rearrangements only. Such tables lose some clones; where checked, under half of the loss comes from unresolved V genes, and the rest has no known cause. V and J calls and clone size come straight from that table; D and trimming were deduced from the DNA. In all, the sample holds tens of thousands of clones, and 95% of those were seen once. The ten biggest clones cover over 6% of the sample.

Sequenced: PBMCs. This TCR was sampled from a woman aged 18-29 years in good health and CMV-seropositive. The rearranged segments are TRBV5-6 and TRBJ2-4; 7 junctional bases match TRBD2. The nucleotides are TGTGCCAGCAGCTTGGGGCCGGGCCCGGGGGGAAACATTCAGTACTTC. This is translated as CASSLGPGPGGNIQYF.